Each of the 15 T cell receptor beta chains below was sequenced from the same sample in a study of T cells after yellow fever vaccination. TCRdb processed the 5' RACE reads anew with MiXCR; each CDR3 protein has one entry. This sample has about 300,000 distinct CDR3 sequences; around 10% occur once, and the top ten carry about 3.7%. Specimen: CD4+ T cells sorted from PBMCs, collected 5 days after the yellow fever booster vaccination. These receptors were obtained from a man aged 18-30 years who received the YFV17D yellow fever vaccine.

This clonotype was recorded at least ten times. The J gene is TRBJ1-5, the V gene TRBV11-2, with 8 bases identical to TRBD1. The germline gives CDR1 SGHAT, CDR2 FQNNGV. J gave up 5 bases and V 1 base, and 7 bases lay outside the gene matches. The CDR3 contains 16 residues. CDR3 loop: CASSLGRGQGYQPQHF. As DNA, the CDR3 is TGTGCCAGCAGCTTAGGTCGAGGACAGGGATATCAGCCCCAGCATTTT.

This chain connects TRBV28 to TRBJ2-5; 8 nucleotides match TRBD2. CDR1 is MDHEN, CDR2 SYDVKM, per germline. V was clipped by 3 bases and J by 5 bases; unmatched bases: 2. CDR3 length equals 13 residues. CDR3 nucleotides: TGTGCCAGCAGTTTCGGGACTAGGGAGACCCAGTACTTC. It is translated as CASSFGTRETQYF.

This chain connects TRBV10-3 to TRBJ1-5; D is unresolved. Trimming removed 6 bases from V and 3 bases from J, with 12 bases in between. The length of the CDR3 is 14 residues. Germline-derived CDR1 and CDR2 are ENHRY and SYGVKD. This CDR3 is CAISPDGNNQPQHF. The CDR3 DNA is TGTGCCATCAGCCCCGACGGAAACAATCAGCCCCAGCATTTT.

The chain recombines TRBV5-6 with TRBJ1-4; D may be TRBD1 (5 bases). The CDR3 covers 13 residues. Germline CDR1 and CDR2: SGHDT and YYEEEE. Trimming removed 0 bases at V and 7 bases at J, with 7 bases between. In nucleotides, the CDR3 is TGTGCCAGCAGCTTGGACAGGACTGAAAAACTGTTTTTT. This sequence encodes CASSLDRTEKLFF. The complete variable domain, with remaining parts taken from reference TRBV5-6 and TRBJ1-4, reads DAGVTQSPTHLIKTRGQQVTLRCSPKSGHDTVSWYQQALGQGPQFIFQYYEEEERQRGNFPDRFSGHQFPNYSSELNVNALLLGDSALYLCASSLDRTEKLFFGSGTQLSVL.

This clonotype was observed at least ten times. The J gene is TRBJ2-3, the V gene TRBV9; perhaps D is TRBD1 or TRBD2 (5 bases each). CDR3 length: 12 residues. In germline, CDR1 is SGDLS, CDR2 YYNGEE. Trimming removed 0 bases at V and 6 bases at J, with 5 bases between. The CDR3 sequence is CASSVGGDTQYF. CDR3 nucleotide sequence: TGTGCCAGCAGCGTAGGGGGGGATACGCAGTATTTT.

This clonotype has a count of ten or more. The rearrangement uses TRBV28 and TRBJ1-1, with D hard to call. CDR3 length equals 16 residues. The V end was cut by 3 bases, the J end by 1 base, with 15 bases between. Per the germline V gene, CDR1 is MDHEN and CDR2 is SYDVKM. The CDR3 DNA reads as TGTGCCAGCAGTTTCTCGACGGCGACCCCGAACACTGAAGCTTTCTTT. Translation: CASSFSTATPNTEAFF. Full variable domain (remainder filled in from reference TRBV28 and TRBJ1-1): DVKVTQSSRYLVKRTGEKVFLECVQDMDHENMFWYRQDPGLGLRLIYFSYDVKMKEKGDIPEGYSVSREKKERFSLILESASTNQTSMYLCASSFSTATPNTEAFFGQGTRLTVV.

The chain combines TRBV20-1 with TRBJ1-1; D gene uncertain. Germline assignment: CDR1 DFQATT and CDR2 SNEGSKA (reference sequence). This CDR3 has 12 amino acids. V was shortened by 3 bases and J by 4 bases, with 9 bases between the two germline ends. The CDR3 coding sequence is TGCAGTGCTAGTGGTTCGACCACTGAAGCTTTCTTT. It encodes CSASGSTTEAFF.

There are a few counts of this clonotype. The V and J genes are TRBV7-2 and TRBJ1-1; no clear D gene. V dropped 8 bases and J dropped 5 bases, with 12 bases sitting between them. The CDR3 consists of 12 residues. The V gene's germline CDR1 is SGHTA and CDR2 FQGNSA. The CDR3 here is CASELRWTEAFF. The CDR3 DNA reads TGTGCCAGCGAACTTCGGTGGACTGAAGCTTTCTTT.

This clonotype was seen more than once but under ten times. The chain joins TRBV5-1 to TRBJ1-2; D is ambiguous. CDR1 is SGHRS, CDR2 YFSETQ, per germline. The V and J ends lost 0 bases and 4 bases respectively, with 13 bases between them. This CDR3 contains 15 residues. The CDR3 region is CASSLAMGSGYGYTF. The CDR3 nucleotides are TGCGCCAGCAGCTTGGCCATGGGGTCAGGCTATGGCTACACCTTC.

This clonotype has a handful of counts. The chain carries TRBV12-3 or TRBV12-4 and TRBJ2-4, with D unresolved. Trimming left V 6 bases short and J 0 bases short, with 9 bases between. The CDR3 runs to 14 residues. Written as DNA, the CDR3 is TGTGCCAGCAGCCGTCCGTTAGCCAAAAACATTCAGTACTTC. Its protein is CASSRPLAKNIQYF.

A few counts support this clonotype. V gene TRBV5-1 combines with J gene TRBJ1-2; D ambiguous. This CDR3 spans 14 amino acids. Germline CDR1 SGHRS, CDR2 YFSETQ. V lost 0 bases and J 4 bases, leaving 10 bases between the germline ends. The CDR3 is CASSLAERSYGYTF. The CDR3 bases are TGCGCCAGCAGCTTGGCAGAACGGTCCTATGGCTACACCTTC.

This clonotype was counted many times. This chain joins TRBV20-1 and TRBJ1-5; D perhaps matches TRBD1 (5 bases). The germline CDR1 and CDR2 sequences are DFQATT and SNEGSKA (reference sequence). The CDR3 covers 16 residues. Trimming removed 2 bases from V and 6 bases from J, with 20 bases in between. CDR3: CSARTLVGVGGQPQHF. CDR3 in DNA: TGCAGTGCTAGAACGCTTGTGGGGGTGGGTGGTCAGCCCCAGCATTTT.

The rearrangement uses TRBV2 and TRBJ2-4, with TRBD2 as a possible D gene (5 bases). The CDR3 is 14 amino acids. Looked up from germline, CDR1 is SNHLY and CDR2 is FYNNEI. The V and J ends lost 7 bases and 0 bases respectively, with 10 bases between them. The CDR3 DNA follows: TGTGCCAGCATAAGCGGACTAGCCAAAAACATTCAGTACTTC. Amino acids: CASISGLAKNIQYF.

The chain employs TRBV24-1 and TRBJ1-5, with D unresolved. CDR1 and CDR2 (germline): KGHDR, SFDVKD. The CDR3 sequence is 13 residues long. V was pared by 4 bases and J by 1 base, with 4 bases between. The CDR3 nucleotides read TGTGCCACCAGTGAAAACAGCAATCAGCCCCAGCATTTT. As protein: CATSENSNQPQHF.

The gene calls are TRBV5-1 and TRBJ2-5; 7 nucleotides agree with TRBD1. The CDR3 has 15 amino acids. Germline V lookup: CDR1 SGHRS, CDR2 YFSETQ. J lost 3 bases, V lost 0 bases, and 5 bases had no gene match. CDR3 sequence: CASSLVAGGKETQYF. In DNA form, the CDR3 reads TGCGCCAGCAGCTTGGTGGCAGGGGGAAAAGAGACCCAGTACTTC.